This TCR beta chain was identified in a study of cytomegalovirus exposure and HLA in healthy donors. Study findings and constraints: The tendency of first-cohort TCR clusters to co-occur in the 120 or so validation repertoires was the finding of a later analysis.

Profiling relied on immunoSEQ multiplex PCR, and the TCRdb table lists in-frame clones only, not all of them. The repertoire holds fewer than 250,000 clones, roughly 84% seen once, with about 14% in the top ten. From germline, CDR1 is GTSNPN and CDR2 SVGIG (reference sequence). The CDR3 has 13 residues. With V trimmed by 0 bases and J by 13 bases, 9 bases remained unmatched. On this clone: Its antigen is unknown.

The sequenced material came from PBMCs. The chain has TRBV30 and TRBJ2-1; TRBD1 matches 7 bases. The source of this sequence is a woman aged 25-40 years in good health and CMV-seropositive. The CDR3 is CAWSVRQGVGQFF. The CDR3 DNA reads TGTGCCTGGAGTGTTAGACAGGGTGTCGGACAGTTCTTC.